The 25 T cell receptor beta chains listed next were all sequenced from one sample in a study of cytomegalovirus exposure and HLA in healthy donors. The PCR made use of 60 Vbeta and 13 Jbeta primers. Clones were read by immunoSEQ multiplex PCR, and TCRdb kept only the in-frame ones, dropping some. The sample records 85,000 to 110,000 clones, roughly three quarters being singletons. Material for sequencing was PBMCs. The receptors derive from a man aged 50 to 59 in good health and CMV-seropositive.

The V gene is TRBV27, the J gene TRBJ2-1; the match to TRBD2 covers 15 bases. The V and J ends lost 6 bases and 0 bases, in that order; junction bases with no gene match: 6. The CDR3 is 18 amino acids. Germline lookup yields CDR1 MNHEY and CDR2 SMNVEV (reference sequence). The chain's CDR3 is CASSPGLAGGSSYNEQFF. CDR3 nucleotide sequence: TGTGCCAGCAGCCCGGGACTAGCGGGAGGAAGCTCCTACAATGAGCAGTTCTTC.

The chain couples TRBV5-6 to TRBJ1-1; D unclear. V lost 4 bases and J 4 bases, leaving 20 bases between the germline ends. This CDR3 contains 16 residues. Per germline, CDR1 SGHDT and CDR2 YYEEEE. CDR3 DNA sequence: TGTGCCAGCAGCGGGGTGGGGTTGGGAGGCGGCACTGAAGCTTTCTTT. It translates to CASSGVGLGGGTEAFF.

The rearrangement links TRBV18 to TRBJ2-7, with 11 bases fitting TRBD2. Germline values: CDR1 KGHSH, CDR2 LQKENI. V lost 3 bases to trimming and J lost 3 bases; unmatched junction nucleotides: 1. The CDR3 length is 14 residues. The CDR3 region has the DNA TGTGCCAGCTCACCGGGACTAGCGGACTACGAGCAGTACTTC. It encodes CASSPGLADYEQYF.

CDR3 sequence: CASSSTRTSGATDTQYF. Here the CDR3 DNA reads TGTGCCAGCAGTTCAACCCGGACTAGCGGAGCTACAGATACGCAGTATTTT. The chain is built from TRBV28 and TRBJ2-3; 10 bases match TRBD2. The junction had 10 bases not matched to a gene; V was cut back by 4 bases and J by 3 bases. The CDR3 length is 17 residues. Germline values: CDR1 MDHEN, CDR2 SYDVKM.

The chain carries TRBV4-2 and TRBJ2-7, with 9 bases that match TRBD1. This CDR3 is 15 amino acids long. CDR1 and CDR2 (germline): LGHNA, YNFKEQ. J was trimmed by 5 bases and V by 6 bases; bases with no gene match: 11. The DNA of the CDR3 is TGTGCCAGCAGTCAAACCCCGGGACAGGGAAACGAGCAGTACTTC. Its protein is CASSQTPGQGNEQYF.

The CDR3 loop reads CASSPQGAYEQYF. CDR3 bases: TGTGCCAGCTCACCACAGGGGGCCTACGAGCAGTACTTC. The chain employs TRBV18 and TRBJ2-7; tentative D call: TRBD1 (6 bases). V lost 1 base to trimming and J lost 2 bases, with 6 bases between them. Germline V gene data show CDR1 as KGHSH and CDR2 as LQKENI. CDR3 size: 13 residues.

The J gene is TRBJ2-5, the V gene TRBV19, with 8 bases matching TRBD2. Germline CDR1 LNHDA, CDR2 SQIVND (reference sequence). V shed 9 bases, J shed 4 bases, and the junction held 10 bases outside the gene matches. The CDR3 sequence is 14 residues long. CDR3 in DNA: TGTGCCAGCTCAGCGGGAGAGGGTGTAGAGACCCAGTACTTC. Residues: CASSAGEGVETQYF.

The V call is TRBV11-1, the J call TRBJ1-5, with D unresolved. CDR3 size: 13 residues. Germline values: CDR1 SGHAT, CDR2 FQDESV (reference sequence). Trimming pared 1 base from V and 5 bases from J, leaving 6 bases between. The CDR3 region is CASSLGGDQPQHF. DNA for the CDR3: TGTGCCAGCAGCTTAGGCGGGGATCAGCCCCAGCATTTT.

As DNA, the CDR3 is TGTGCCAGCAGTTTTCTACCCGGGACAGAGTACGAGCAGTACTTC. Protein sequence: CASSFLPGTEYEQYF. This sequence joins TRBV27 and TRBJ2-5, with 7 bases fitting TRBD1. Gene TRBJ2-7 matches the end of the DNA better, so the J call may be wrong. CDR3 length equals 15 residues. Germline CDR1 reads MNHEY; CDR2 reads SMNVEV (reference sequence).

V gene TRBV7-9 combines with J gene TRBJ2-3; 12 nucleotides align to TRBD1. Germline CDR1 is SEHNR and CDR2 is FQNEAQ (reference sequence). CDR3 size: 14 residues. V lost 6 bases and J lost 4; bases outside the gene matches: 2. CDR3 protein: CASRGQGAADTQYF. CDR3 nucleotides: TGTGCCAGCAGGGGACAGGGGGCTGCAGATACGCAGTATTTT.

CDR3 sequence (DNA): TGTGCCAGCAGTTTACAAGGACTAGCGGATACGAACACCGGGGAGCTGTTTTTT. It specifies CASSLQGLADTNTGELFF. This chain links TRBV27 with TRBJ2-2; the match to TRBD2 covers 10 bases. CDR3 length equals 18 residues. V shed 2 bases and J 0 bases; nucleotides not matched to a gene: 6. Germline assignment: CDR1 MNHEY and CDR2 SMNVEV (reference sequence).

The V and J genes are TRBV10-3 and TRBJ2-2; tentative D call: TRBD2 (5 bases). The CDR3 sequence is 15 residues long. Germline assignment: CDR1 ENHRY and CDR2 SYGVKD. Trimming removed 9 bases at V and 3 bases at J, with 17 bases between. The CDR3 DNA reads as TGTGCCATTTCGGGGTCGTTTGTGGACACCGGGGAGCTGTTTTTT. This codes for CAISGSFVDTGELFF.

The chain recombines TRBV28 with TRBJ2-1, with unresolved D. Germline V gene sequence: CDR1 MDHEN, CDR2 SYDVKM. Trimming removed 2 bases at V and 2 bases at J, with 10 bases between. This CDR3 contains 15 residues. CDR3 residues: CASSLRGSPYNEQFF. CDR3 DNA: TGTGCCAGCAGTTTAAGAGGCAGTCCCTACAATGAGCAGTTCTTC.

This chain connects TRBV2 to TRBJ2-5, with 9 bases matching TRBD2. The length of the CDR3 is 15 residues. Germline CDR1 and CDR2: SNHLY and FYNNEI. V trimming: 8 bases; J trimming: 5 bases; junction bases outside the gene matches: 12. The CDR3 nucleotides are TGTGCCAGCCGTCCTATAGCGGGAGTAGGGGAGACCCAGTACTTC. It encodes CASRPIAGVGETQYF.

V gene TRBV5-4 combines with J gene TRBJ2-5; D possibly corresponds to TRBD1 (6 bases). There are 13 residues in the CDR3. The V gene lost 4 bases and the J gene lost 2 bases, with 9 bases spanning the gap. The germline gives CDR1 SGHNT, CDR2 YYREEE (reference sequence). The CDR3 spells CASSGQIQETQYF. CDR3 DNA: TGTGCCAGCAGCGGACAGATTCAAGAGACCCAGTACTTC.

V usage is TRBV30 and J usage is TRBJ1-4, with a tentative D call TRBD1 (6 bases). Germline CDR1 is GTSNPN and CDR2 is SVGIG (reference sequence). CDR3 length equals 12 residues. V was pared by 3 bases and J by 6 bases, with 8 bases between. CDR3 region: CAWRQGHEKLFF. CDR3 bases: TGTGCCTGGAGACAGGGTCATGAAAAACTGTTTTTT.

The J gene is TRBJ2-7, the V gene TRBV11-1, with 9 positions matching TRBD2. The CDR3 length is 16 residues. CDR1 is SGHAT and CDR2 is FQDESV in the germline V gene (reference sequence). Trimming cost V 1 base and J 7 bases; bases outside gene matches: 11. CDR3 nucleotides: TGTGCCAGCAGCTTAGATGGACTAGCGTCTGTGGGGGAGCAGTACTTC. Translated, it gives CASSLDGLASVGEQYF.

The V gene is TRBV28, the J gene TRBJ2-7, with TRBD2 matching over 8 bases. V lost 6 bases and J lost 4; bases outside the gene matches: 5. The CDR3 spans 13 residues. CDR1 is MDHEN and CDR2 is SYDVKM in the germline V gene. The CDR3 protein is CASRTGGLYEQYF. CDR3 bases: TGTGCCAGCAGGACGGGGGGGCTTTACGAGCAGTACTTC.

The table lists this clone with a count of one. The J gene is TRBJ2-7, the V gene TRBV28; 11 bases align to TRBD1. Germline loops: CDR1 MDHEN, CDR2 SYDVKM. The V and J ends lost 6 bases and 2 bases, in that order; junction bases with no gene match: 3. The CDR3 covers 14 residues. The CDR3 region is CASSLGQGAYEQYF. The DNA of the CDR3 is TGTGCCAGCAGCCTGGGACAGGGGGCCTACGAGCAGTACTTC. The full variable domain, completed using reference TRBV28 and TRBJ2-7, is DVKVTQSSRYLVKRTGEKVFLECVQDMDHENMFWYRQDPGLGLRLIYFSYDVKMKEKGDIPEGYSVSREKKERFSLILESASTNQTSMYLCASSLGQGAYEQYFGPGTRLTVT.

The chain couples TRBV7-2 to TRBJ2-7, with TRBD1 matching over 8 bases. The CDR3 sequence is 13 residues long. Germline V gene data show CDR1 as SGHTA and CDR2 as FQGNSA. With 6 bases clipped from V and 6 bases from J, the junction kept 7 bases outside the gene matches. CDR3 amino acids: CASRLTGGGEQYF. As DNA, the CDR3 is TGTGCCAGCAGACTCACAGGGGGAGGCGAGCAGTACTTC.

The chain recombines TRBV28 with TRBJ1-2; the D is unclear. The CDR3 runs to 13 residues. Per the germline V gene, CDR1 is MDHEN and CDR2 is SYDVKM. Trimming cost V 2 bases and J 2 bases, with 6 bases left between them. The CDR3 here is CASSLLGNYGYTF. DNA for the CDR3: TGTGCCAGCAGTTTACTAGGCAACTATGGCTACACCTTC.

The chain carries TRBV18 and TRBJ1-1, with 10 positions matching TRBD1. The CDR3 totals 14 residues. After removal of 3 bases from V and 4 bases from J, the junction contained 2 bases not matched to a gene. The V gene's germline CDR1 is KGHSH and CDR2 LQKENI. The CDR3 DNA reads as TGTGCCAGCTCACCGGACAGGGGGGGCACTGAAGCTTTCTTT. It yields the protein CASSPDRGGTEAFF.

V and J are TRBV27 and TRBJ2-2; no definite D call. The CDR3 runs 15 residues. Trimming shortened V by 0 bases and J by 4 bases, and 9 bases separated the two germline ends. Germline V gene data show CDR1 as MNHEY and CDR2 as SMNVEV (reference sequence). The CDR3 sequence is CASSLSVYSTGELFF. The CDR3 DNA reads as TGTGCCAGCAGTTTATCGGTTTACAGCACCGGGGAGCTGTTTTTT.

This chain connects TRBV5-4 to TRBJ2-4; TRBD2 aligns across 7 bases. J was trimmed by 4 bases and V by 1 base; bases with no gene match: 5. CDR3 length: 15 amino acids. Germline CDR1 SGHNT, CDR2 YYREEE (reference sequence). Here the CDR3 DNA reads TGTGCCAGCAGCTTGATGACGGGGGGAAAAAACATTCAGTACTTC. Its protein product is CASSLMTGGKNIQYF.

The chain couples TRBV29-1 to TRBJ2-1; D unresolved. Deletions cut 6 bases from V and 5 bases from J, with 11 bases between. The CDR3 runs to 12 residues. Germline lookup yields CDR1 SQVTM and CDR2 ANQGSEA. DNA for the CDR3: TGCAGCGTCGCTACGGAGCACAATGAGCAGTTCTTC. It encodes CSVATEHNEQFF.